In this sample, the clone carrying this T cell receptor beta chain turned up a few times. Its cognate antigen is unknown. The data stem from a study of vaccination and CD4 T cells after COVID-19. Across the study: Convalescent patients gave post-COVID blood a median about 91 days post-diagnosis, range 35 to 161. The cells in question were stimulated using overlapping spike peptides derived from SARS-CoV-2, HCoV-NL63, HCoV-OC43 and HCoV-229E.

Treatment denoted: roughly 11-day PBMC culture with coronavirus spike peptide pools or control peptides (ViraFEST assay). Per germline, CDR1 DFQATT and CDR2 SNEGSKA (reference sequence). Trimming stripped 7 bases from V and 4 bases from J, with 14 bases between. The CDR3 is 12 amino acids. Sequencing of the DNA from cultured CD4+ T cells was carried out with the Oncomine TCR Beta short-read assay. Cultured CD4+ T cells were the source of extracted genomic DNA. TCRdb passed the PCR reads through MiXCR, listing each CDR3 protein once. Among 7,000 to 10,000 distinct CDR3 sequences listed, roughly 70% were seen once.

The gene calls are TRBV20-1 and TRBJ2-7, with D perhaps TRBD1 (5 bases). The TCR sequence derives from a human donor who had recovered from COVID-19. The sequencing sample was made of CD4+ T cells from blood, cultured in vitro. Here the CDR3 reads CSVVGPGYEQYF. Here the CDR3 DNA reads TGCAGTGTTGTAGGTCCAGGGTACGAGCAGTACTTC.